One sample yielded the 9 T cell receptor beta chains listed below, sequenced in a study of cytomegalovirus exposure and HLA in healthy donors. With 60 Vbeta and 13 Jbeta primers, the PCR was carried out. Clones were sequenced by immunoSEQ multiplex PCR, and TCRdb holds only the in-frame ones, with some missing. The sample carries around 130,000 clones, 78% recorded once. Sequencing was done on a sample of PBMCs. These receptors all stem from a woman aged 18-29 years in good health and CMV-seronegative.

V usage is TRBV27 and J usage is TRBJ2-7, with TRBD2 matching 7 bases. Trimming took 5 bases from V and 2 from J; bases not matched to a gene: 6. This CDR3 has 14 amino acids. CDR1 is MNHEY, CDR2 SMNVEV, per germline (reference sequence). CDR3 amino acids: CASSPGLPAYEQYF. The CDR3 nucleotides are TGTGCCAGCAGTCCGGGACTACCCGCCTACGAGCAGTACTTC.

The rearrangement links TRBV29-1 to TRBJ1-1; the D gene is possibly TRBD1 (5 bases). Per germline, CDR1 SQVTM and CDR2 ANQGSEA. V shed 7 bases and J shed 0 bases, with 12 bases lying between them. CDR3 length: 13 amino acids. DNA for the CDR3: TGCAGCGCTTTGGACAAAATGAACACTGAAGCTTTCTTT. This encodes CSALDKMNTEAFF.

The V and J genes are TRBV30 and TRBJ1-4; 8 bases match TRBD1. Per germline, CDR1 GTSNPN and CDR2 SVGIG (reference sequence). J lost 10 bases, V lost 2 bases, and 18 bases had no gene match. CDR3 length: 17 residues. This CDR3 is CAWSRPGQAKDWGKLFF. Written as DNA, the CDR3 is TGTGCCTGGAGTCGACCGGGACAGGCAAAGGATTGGGGAAAACTGTTTTTT.

This clone was counted between two and nine times. The V and J genes are TRBV20-1 and TRBJ2-2; tentative D call: TRBD2 (5 bases). The length of the CDR3 is 11 residues. Trimming removed 5 bases at V and 5 bases at J, with 6 bases between. CDR1 DFQATT and CDR2 SNEGSKA come from the germline V gene (reference sequence). In nucleotides, the CDR3 is TGCAGTGCTGAGCGGACCGGGGAGCTGTTTTTT. It is translated as CSAERTGELFF.

The chain links TRBV2 to TRBJ1-1; the D is unclear. This CDR3 contains 13 residues. Trimming removed 7 bases at V and 2 bases at J, with 11 bases between. The germline CDR1 and CDR2 sequences are SNHLY and FYNNEI. CDR3: CASTEQLNTEAFF. CDR3 sequence (DNA): TGTGCCAGCACGGAACAGCTTAACACTGAAGCTTTCTTT.

The CDR3 is CASSIRDRKEKLFF. The CDR3 DNA reads as TGTGCCAGTAGTATCCGGGACAGAAAAGAAAAACTGTTTTTT. V gene TRBV19 combines with J gene TRBJ1-4; 7 positions agree with TRBD1. Unmatched junction bases numbered 6, after V lost 3 bases and J lost 8 bases. The CDR3 covers 14 residues. Germline CDR1 LNHDA, CDR2 SQIVND (reference sequence).

About this clone itself: The sample holds other DNA sequences that translate to the same CDR3. The chain combines TRBV9 with TRBJ1-1; no clear D gene. The CDR3 runs to 13 residues. V shed 4 bases and J shed 1 base, with 8 bases lying between them. CDR1 is SGDLS, CDR2 YYNGEE, per germline. The CDR3 reads CASSPGGNTEAFF. The DNA for the CDR3 is TGTGCCAGCAGCCCGGGAGGGAACACTGAAGCTTTCTTT.

V is TRBV6-1 and J is TRBJ2-3; the D gene is possibly TRBD2 (5 bases). The CDR3 is made up of 13 amino acids. CDR1 and CDR2 (germline): MNHNS, SASEGT. Between the trimmed V and J ends, which lost 10 bases and 0 bases, there was a span of 11 bases. DNA of the CDR3: TGTGCCATCGCAGCGGATAGCACAGATACGCAGTATTTT. Translation gives CAIAADSTDTQYF.

The chain is built from TRBV28 and TRBJ2-3; 8 bases are shared with TRBD1. CDR3 length: 15 residues. J gave up 2 bases and V 5 bases, and 6 bases lay outside the gene matches. Germline CDR1 MDHEN, CDR2 SYDVKM. CDR3 in amino acids: CASSPQGEPTDTQYF. The CDR3 nucleotides are TGTGCCAGCAGTCCACAGGGGGAACCCACAGATACGCAGTATTTT.